The 14 T cell receptor beta chains reported below all come from one sample, sequenced in a study of technical replicates of blood from a few donors. The protocol was immunoSEQ multiplex PCR, while the TCRdb copy is restricted to in-frame clones and leaves out a portion. The sample lists roughly 82,000 clones; around nine tenths were seen once. Sequencing was performed on T cells isolated from PBMCs. These receptors originate from a human donor in good health.

The chain carries TRBV5-6 and TRBJ1-4; D gene ambiguous. V was cut by 3 bases and J by 5 bases, with 17 bases left in between. The germline V gene has CDR1 SGHDT and CDR2 YYEEEE. The CDR3 spans 16 residues. The CDR3 here is CASSSYRRRSNEKLFF. CDR3 in DNA: TGTGCCAGCAGCTCTTATAGACGGAGGAGCAATGAAAAACTGTTTTTT.

The rearrangement links TRBV5-6 to TRBJ1-2, with D possibly TRBD1 on 5 matching bases. Trimming pared 0 bases from V and 6 bases from J, leaving 12 bases between. This CDR3 is built from 14 residues. Per germline, CDR1 SGHDT and CDR2 YYEEEE. CDR3 nucleotides: TGTGCCAGCAGCTTGGGTTTCCCGGGGGATGGCTACACCTTC. This sequence encodes CASSLGFPGDGYTF.

V and J are TRBV5-1 and TRBJ2-2; tentative D call: TRBD1 (6 bases). V lost 0 bases and J 5 bases, leaving 8 bases between the germline ends. Germline lookup yields CDR1 SGHRS and CDR2 YFSETQ. The CDR3 sequence is 14 residues long. CDR3 sequence (DNA): TGCGCCAGCAGCTTGGATACAGGGACCGGGGAGCTGTTTTTT. Residues: CASSLDTGTGELFF.

V is TRBV27 and J is TRBJ2-2, with 9 bases fitting TRBD2. CDR1 MNHEY and CDR2 SMNVEV come from the germline V gene (reference sequence). J gave up 4 bases and V 1 base, and 4 bases lay outside the gene matches. This CDR3 has 16 residues. The CDR3 spells CASSLYPAGGTGELFF. CDR3 sequence (DNA): TGTGCCAGCAGTTTATATCCAGCGGGAGGCACCGGGGAGCTGTTTTTT.

V gene TRBV11-2 combines with J gene TRBJ1-1; D may be TRBD1 (5 bases). V was shortened by 0 bases and J by 5 bases, with 16 bases between the two germline ends. The germline V gene encodes CDR1 SGHAT and CDR2 FQNNGV. The CDR3 totals 16 residues. This CDR3 is CASSLDLPGGGTEAFF. In DNA form, the CDR3 reads TGTGCCAGCAGCTTAGATCTACCGGGGGGAGGAACTGAAGCTTTCTTT.

The V call is TRBV12-2, the J call TRBJ2-7; the table names TRBD1, a call not compared with the DNA. TRBV12-2 is termed a pseudogene. CDR3 length: 12 residues. CDR3 in DNA: TGTGCAAGTCCCCAGGTCCGCTACGAGCAGTACTTC. Its translation: CASPQVRYEQYF.

The gene calls are TRBV6-5 and TRBJ1-4, with D hard to call. CDR3 length: 15 amino acids. Germline V lookup: CDR1 MNHEY, CDR2 SVGAGI. Trimming shortened V by 4 bases and J by 4 bases, and 13 bases separated the two germline ends. In DNA, the CDR3 is TGTGCCAGCAGTTTTGGCGGCCGTATTAATGAAAAACTGTTTTTT. This encodes CASSFGGRINEKLFF.

V and J are TRBV5-6 and TRBJ2-7; 12 bases agree with TRBD2. Germline V gene lookup returns CDR1 SGHDT and CDR2 YYEEEE. CDR3 length equals 16 residues. The V gene end was trimmed by 3 bases and the J gene end by 5 bases; junction bases not matched to a gene: 9. CDR3 in amino acids: CASSSVLAGGSHEQYF. The CDR3 nucleotides read TGTGCCAGCAGCTCGGTTCTAGCGGGGGGGAGCCACGAGCAGTACTTC. Based on the CDR3 plus reference TRBV5-6 and TRBJ2-7, the full variable domain is DAGVTQSPTHLIKTRGQQVTLRCSPKSGHDTVSWYQQALGQGPQFIFQYYEEEERQRGNFPDRFSGHQFPNYSSELNVNALLLGDSALYLCASSSVLAGGSHEQYFGPGTRLTVT.

The chain carries TRBV7-7 and TRBJ2-1, with TRBD2 matching 7 bases. The CDR3 sequence is 15 residues long. V shed 6 bases, J shed 6 bases, and the junction held 11 bases outside the gene matches. The germline CDR1 and CDR2 sequences are SSHAT and FNYEAQ (reference sequence). The CDR3 spells CASSIGLAEFNEQFF. The DNA for the CDR3 is TGTGCCAGCAGTATAGGGCTAGCGGAGTTCAATGAGCAGTTCTTC.

The chain combines TRBV7-8 with TRBJ1-5; TRBD1 matches at 10 bases. Trimming cost V 3 bases and J 1 base; bases outside gene matches: 0. The CDR3 sequence is 15 residues long. Germline V CDR1 and CDR2: SGHVS, FQNEAQ. For the CDR3, the DNA is TGTGCCAGCAGCTTGGGACAGGGGAGCAATCAGCCCCAGCATTTT. Amino acid sequence: CASSLGQGSNQPQHF.

The CDR3 spells CASSSRGRDSSSNQPQHF. CDR3 sequence (DNA): TGTGCCAGCAGCTCCCGAGGCCGGGACAGCTCTAGCAATCAGCCCCAGCATTTT. This chain uses TRBV7-8 with TRBJ1-5; TRBD1 aligns across 7 bases. The germline gives CDR1 SGHVS, CDR2 FQNEAQ. This CDR3 has 18 amino acids. The ends lost 4 bases at V and 0 bases at J; junction bases unmatched: 12.

The chain joins TRBV5-5 to TRBJ2-4; 9 nucleotides line up with TRBD1. Germline V gene data show CDR1 as SGHKS and CDR2 as YYEKEE (reference sequence). This CDR3 is built from 17 residues. The V and J ends lost 4 bases and 3 bases, in that order; junction bases with no gene match: 11. The CDR3 loop reads CASSPNTGGAVKNIQYF. Written as DNA, the CDR3 is TGTGCCAGCAGCCCAAACACAGGGGGCGCGGTCAAAAACATTCAGTACTTC.

This CDR3 reads CASSEGTLGGYWGSSTDTQYF. CDR3 coding DNA: TGTGCCAGCAGTGAAGGTACTTTAGGCGGGTACTGGGGAAGCAGCACAGATACGCAGTATTTT. The V call is TRBV2, the J call TRBJ2-3, with D maybe TRBD2 (5 bases). This CDR3 is built from 21 residues. The germline V gene encodes CDR1 SNHLY and CDR2 FYNNEI. V was cut by 1 base and J by 0 bases, with 26 bases left in between.

The rearrangement joins TRBV4-1 to TRBJ1-2; D unresolved. Trimming left V 1 base short and J 0 bases short, with 21 bases between. The CDR3 loop spans 19 amino acids. Germline V gives CDR1 MGHRA, CDR2 YSYEKL. The CDR3 region is CASSQVHLRLYTANYGYTF. DNA for the CDR3: TGCGCCAGCAGCCAAGTACACCTCAGGCTCTATACAGCTAACTATGGCTACACCTTC.